Described below is a single T cell receptor (beta chain) sequence and its context. The CDR3 has 15 amino acids. The ends were cut back, 5 bases at V and 3 bases at J, with 17 bases in the middle. CDR1 is MNHEY, CDR2 SVGAGI, per germline. Here immunoSEQ multiplex PCR was the method, and the copy in TCRdb shows in-frame clones only, minus some. Of about 100,000 clones detected, about nine tenths appear once; the ten largest clones hold roughly 2.1%. This entry is derived from a study of blood T cell repertoires in COVID-19. The overall study: Material from acute and convalescent COVID-19 was sourced from the United States, Italy and Spain. Sources were T cells, B-cell-depleted T cells, or PBMCs; the material itself was cDNA or gDNA.

This sequence joins TRBV6-5 and TRBJ2-7; a weak D match, TRBD2 (6 bases). Material: peripheral blood. The TCR comes from a man in his fifties or sixties with active COVID-19. For the CDR3, the DNA is TGTGCCAGCAGTAACGGGCTCGGGGGACTCTACGAGCAGTACTTC. Its translation is CASSNGLGGLYEQYF.